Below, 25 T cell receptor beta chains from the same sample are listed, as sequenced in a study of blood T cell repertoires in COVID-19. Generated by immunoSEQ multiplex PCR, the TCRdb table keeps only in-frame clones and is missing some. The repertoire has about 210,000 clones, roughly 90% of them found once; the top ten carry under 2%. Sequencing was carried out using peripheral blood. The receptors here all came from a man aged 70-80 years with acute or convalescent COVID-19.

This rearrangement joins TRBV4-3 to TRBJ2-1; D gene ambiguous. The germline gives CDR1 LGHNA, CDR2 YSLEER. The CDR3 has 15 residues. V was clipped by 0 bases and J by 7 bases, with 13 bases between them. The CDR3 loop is CASSQDSSIGNEQFF. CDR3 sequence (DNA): TGCGCCAGCAGCCAAGATTCATCAATCGGGAATGAGCAGTTCTTC.

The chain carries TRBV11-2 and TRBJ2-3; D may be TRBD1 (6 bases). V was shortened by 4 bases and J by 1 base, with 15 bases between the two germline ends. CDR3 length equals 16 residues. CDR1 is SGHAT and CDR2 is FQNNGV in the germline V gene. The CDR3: CASSWGPHRGTDTQYF. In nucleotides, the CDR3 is TGTGCCAGCAGCTGGGGGCCCCACCGGGGCACAGATACGCAGTATTTT.

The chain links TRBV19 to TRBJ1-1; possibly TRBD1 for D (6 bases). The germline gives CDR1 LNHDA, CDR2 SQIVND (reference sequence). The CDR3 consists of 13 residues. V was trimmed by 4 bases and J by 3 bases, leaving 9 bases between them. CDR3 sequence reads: CASSRQEYTEAFF. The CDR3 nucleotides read TGTGCCAGTAGTAGACAGGAATACACTGAAGCTTTCTTT.

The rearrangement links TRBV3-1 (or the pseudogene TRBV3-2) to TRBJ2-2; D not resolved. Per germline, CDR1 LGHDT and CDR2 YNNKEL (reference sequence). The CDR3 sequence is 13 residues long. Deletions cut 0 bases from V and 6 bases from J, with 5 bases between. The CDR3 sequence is CASSQDPAGELFF. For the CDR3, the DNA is TGTGCCAGCAGCCAAGACCCCGCCGGGGAGCTGTTTTTT.

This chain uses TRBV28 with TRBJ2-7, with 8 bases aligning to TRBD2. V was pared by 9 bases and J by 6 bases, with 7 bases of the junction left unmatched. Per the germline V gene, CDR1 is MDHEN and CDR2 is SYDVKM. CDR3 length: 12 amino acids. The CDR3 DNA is TGTGCCAGTCGGGTTAGCGGGGCCGAGCAGTACTTC. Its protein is CASRVSGAEQYF.

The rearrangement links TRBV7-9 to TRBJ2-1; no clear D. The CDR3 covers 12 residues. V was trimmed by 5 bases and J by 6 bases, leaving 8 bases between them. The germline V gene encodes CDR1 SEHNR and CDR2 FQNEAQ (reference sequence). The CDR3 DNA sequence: TGTGCCAGCAGCCTTAGAGTCAATGAGCAGTTCTTC. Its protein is CASSLRVNEQFF.

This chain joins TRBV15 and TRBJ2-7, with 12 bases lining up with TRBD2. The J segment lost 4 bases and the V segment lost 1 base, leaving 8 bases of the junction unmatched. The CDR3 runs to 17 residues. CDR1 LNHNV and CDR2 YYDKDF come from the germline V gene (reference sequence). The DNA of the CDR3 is TGTGCCACCAGCAGAGCTAGAACTAGCGGGAGGTCGTACGAGCAGTACTTC. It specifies CATSRARTSGRSYEQYF.

The CDR3 loop reads CASSPPNGVYEQYF. The CDR3 DNA sequence: TGTGCCAGCTCACCACCGAACGGGGTCTACGAGCAGTACTTC. The gene calls are TRBV18 and TRBJ2-7; perhaps TRBD2 as D (5 bases). The CDR3 sequence is 14 residues long. Per germline, CDR1 KGHSH and CDR2 LQKENI. Trimming pared 0 bases from V and 3 bases from J, leaving 9 bases between.

The CDR3 region is CASSLRGAKANEKLFF. DNA of the CDR3: TGTGCCAGCAGCTTGCGGGGGGCCAAGGCTAATGAAAAACTGTTTTTT. The V gene is TRBV5-4, the J gene TRBJ1-4, with TRBD1 as a possible D gene (6 bases). The germline CDR1 and CDR2 sequences are SGHNT and YYREEE (reference sequence). The germline V and J ends were trimmed by 1 base and 3 bases, with 13 bases remaining between them. CDR3 length equals 16 residues.

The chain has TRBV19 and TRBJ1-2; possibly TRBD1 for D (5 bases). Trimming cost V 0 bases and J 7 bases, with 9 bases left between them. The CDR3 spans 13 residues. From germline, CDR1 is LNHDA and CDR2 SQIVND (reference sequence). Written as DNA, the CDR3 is TGTGCCAGTAGTATAGAAGGGGCTGGTGGCTACACCTTC. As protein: CASSIEGAGGYTF.

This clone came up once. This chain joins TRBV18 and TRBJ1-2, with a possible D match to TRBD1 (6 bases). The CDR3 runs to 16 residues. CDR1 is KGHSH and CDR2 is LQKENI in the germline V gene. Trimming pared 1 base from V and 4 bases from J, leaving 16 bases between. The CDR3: CASSPLARQEGYGYTF. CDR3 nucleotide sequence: TGTGCCAGCTCACCACTGGCAAGACAGGAAGGCTATGGCTACACCTTC.

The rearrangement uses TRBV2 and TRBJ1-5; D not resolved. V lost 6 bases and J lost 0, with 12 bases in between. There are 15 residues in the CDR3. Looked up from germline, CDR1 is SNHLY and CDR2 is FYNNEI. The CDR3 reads CASSLYRYSNQPQHF. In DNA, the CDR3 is TGTGCCAGCAGCCTATACAGATATAGCAATCAGCCCCAGCATTTT.

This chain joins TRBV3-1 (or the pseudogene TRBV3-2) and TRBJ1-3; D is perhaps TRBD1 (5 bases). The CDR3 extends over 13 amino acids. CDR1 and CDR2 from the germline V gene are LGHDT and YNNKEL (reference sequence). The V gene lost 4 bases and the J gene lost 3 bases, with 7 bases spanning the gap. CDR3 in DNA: TGTGCCAGCAGCCTCCAGGGTGGAAACACCATATATTTT. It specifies CASSLQGGNTIYF.

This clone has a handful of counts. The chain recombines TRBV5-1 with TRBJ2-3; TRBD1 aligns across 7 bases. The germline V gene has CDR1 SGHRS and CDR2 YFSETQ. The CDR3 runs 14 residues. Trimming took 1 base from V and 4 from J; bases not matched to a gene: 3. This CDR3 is CASSLRQGADTQYF. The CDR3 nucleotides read TGCGCCAGCAGCTTGAGACAGGGAGCAGATACGCAGTATTTT.

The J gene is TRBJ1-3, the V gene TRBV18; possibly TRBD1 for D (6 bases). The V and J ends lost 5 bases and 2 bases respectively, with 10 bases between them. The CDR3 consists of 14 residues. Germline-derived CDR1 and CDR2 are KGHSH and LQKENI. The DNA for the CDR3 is TGTGCCAGCTCAACAGGGATGGCTGGAAACACCATATATTTT. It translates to CASSTGMAGNTIYF.

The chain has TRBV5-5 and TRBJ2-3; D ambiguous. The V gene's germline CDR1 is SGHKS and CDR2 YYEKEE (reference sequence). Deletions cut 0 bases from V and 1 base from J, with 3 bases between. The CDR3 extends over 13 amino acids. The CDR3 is CASSLGGTDTQYF. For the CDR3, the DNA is TGTGCCAGCAGCTTGGGCGGCACAGATACGCAGTATTTT. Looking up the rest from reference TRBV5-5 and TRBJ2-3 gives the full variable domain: DAGVTQSPTHLIKTRGQQVTLRCSPISGHKSVSWYQQVLGQGPQFIFQYYEKEERGRGNFPDRFSARQFPNYSSELNVNALLLGDSALYLCASSLGGTDTQYFGPGTRLTVL.

CDR3 sequence: CASYRQKNTEAFF. DNA of the CDR3: TGTGCCAGCTATAGACAAAAGAACACTGAAGCTTTCTTT. This rearrangement joins TRBV6-5 to TRBJ1-1; the D is unclear. Germline CDR1 is MNHEY and CDR2 is SVGAGI. CDR3 length: 13 residues. Trimming pared 8 bases from V and 1 base from J, leaving 11 bases between.

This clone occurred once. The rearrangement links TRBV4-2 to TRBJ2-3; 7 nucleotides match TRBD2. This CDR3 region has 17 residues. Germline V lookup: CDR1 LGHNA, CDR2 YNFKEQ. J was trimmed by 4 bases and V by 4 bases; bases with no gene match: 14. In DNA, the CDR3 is TGTGCCAGCAGCCGGGGGGAGGGAGGTCCTTCAGCAGATACGCAGTATTTT. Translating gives CASSRGEGGPSADTQYF.

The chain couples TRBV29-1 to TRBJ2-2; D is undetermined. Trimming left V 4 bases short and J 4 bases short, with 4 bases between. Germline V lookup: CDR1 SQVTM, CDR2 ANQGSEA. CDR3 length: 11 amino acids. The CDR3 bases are TGCAGCGTTGCCTTCACCGGGGAGCTGTTTTTT. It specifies CSVAFTGELFF.

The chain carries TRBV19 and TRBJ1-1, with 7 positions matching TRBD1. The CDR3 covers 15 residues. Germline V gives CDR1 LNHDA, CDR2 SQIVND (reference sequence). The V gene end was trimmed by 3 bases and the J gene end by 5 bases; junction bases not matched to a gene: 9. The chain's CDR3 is CASSMPRETGTEAFF. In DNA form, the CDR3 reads TGTGCCAGTAGTATGCCCAGGGAGACAGGGACTGAAGCTTTCTTT.

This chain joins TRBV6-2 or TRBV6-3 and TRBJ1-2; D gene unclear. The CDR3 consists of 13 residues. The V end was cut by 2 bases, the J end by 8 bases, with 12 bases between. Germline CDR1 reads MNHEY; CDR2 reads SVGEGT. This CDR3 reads CASSYHRSEGYTF. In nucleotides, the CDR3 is TGTGCCAGCAGTTACCACCGGAGTGAAGGCTACACCTTC.

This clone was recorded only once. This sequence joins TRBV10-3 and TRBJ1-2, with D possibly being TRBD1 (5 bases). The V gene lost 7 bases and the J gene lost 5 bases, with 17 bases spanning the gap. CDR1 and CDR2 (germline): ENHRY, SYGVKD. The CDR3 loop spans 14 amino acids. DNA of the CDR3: TGTGCCATCAAAAACCAGGGTAGCCTTTATGGCTACACCTTC. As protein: CAIKNQGSLYGYTF.

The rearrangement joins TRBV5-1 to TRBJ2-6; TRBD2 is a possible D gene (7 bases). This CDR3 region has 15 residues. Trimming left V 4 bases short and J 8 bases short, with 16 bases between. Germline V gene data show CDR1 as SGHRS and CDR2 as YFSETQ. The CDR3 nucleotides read TGCGCCAGCAGCCTGCGGGGGCCCGGGACCAACGTCCTGACTTTC. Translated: CASSLRGPGTNVLTF. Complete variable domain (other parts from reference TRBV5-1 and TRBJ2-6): KAGVTQTPRYLIKTRGQQVTLSCSPISGHRSVSWYQQTPGQGLQFLFEYFSETQRNKGNFPGRFSGRQFSNSRSEMNVSTLELGDSALYLCASSLRGPGTNVLTFGAGSRLTVL.

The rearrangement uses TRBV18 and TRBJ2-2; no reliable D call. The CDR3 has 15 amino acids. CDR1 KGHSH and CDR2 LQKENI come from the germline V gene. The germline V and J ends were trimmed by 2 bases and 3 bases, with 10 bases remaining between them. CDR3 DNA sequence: TGTGCCAGCTCACCAAGAACCCAGTACACCGGGGAGCTGTTTTTT. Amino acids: CASSPRTQYTGELFF. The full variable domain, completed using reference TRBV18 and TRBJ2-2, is NAGVMQNPRHLVRRRGQEARLRCSPMKGHSHVYWYRQLPEEGLKFMVYLQKENIIDESGMPKERFSAEFPKEGPSILRIQQVVRGDSAAYFCASSPRTQYTGELFFGEGSRLTVL.

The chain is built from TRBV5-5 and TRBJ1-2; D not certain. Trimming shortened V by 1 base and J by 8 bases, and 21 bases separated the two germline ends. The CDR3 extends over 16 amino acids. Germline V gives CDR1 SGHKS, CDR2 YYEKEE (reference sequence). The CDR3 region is CASSLILTSNAEGYTF. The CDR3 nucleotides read TGTGCCAGCAGCTTGATTCTTACATCGAACGCGGAGGGCTACACCTTC. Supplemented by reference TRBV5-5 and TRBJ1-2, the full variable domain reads DAGVTQSPTHLIKTRGQQVTLRCSPISGHKSVSWYQQVLGQGPQFIFQYYEKEERGRGNFPDRFSARQFPNYSSELNVNALLLGDSALYLCASSLILTSNAEGYTFGSGTRLTVV.